This TCR beta chain was identified in a study of blood T cell repertoires in COVID-19. Study-level information: Whether acute or convalescent, the COVID-19 samples came from the United States, Italy and Spain.

The repertoire was sequenced with immunoSEQ multiplex PCR; TCRdb's copy has only in-frame clones and lacks some. The data contain about 190,000 clones, approximately 90% of them seen just once; the ten biggest clones take up 5% to 7.5%. This CDR3 contains 11 residues. The ends lost 6 bases at V and 7 bases at J; junction bases unmatched: 2. Germline-derived CDR1 and CDR2 are LNHDA and SQIVND (reference sequence). This sequence was found in a woman in her thirties or forties who had recovered from COVID-19. What was sequenced was peripheral blood. This chain uses TRBV19 with TRBJ1-1; the match to TRBD1 covers 7 bases. CDR3 in DNA: TGTGCCAGTAGATGGGACAGTGAAGCTTTCTTT. Protein product: CASRWDSEAFF.